Described below is a single T cell receptor (beta chain) sequence and its context. The antigen remains undetermined. This sample stems from a study of T cell responses to AZD1222 COVID-19 vaccine. The study, taken as a whole, reports: White British people made up most donors, females outnumbered males, and clonal diversity was possibly underestimated.

The repertoire was sequenced with immunoSEQ multiplex PCR; TCRdb's copy has only in-frame clones and lacks some. The sample includes over 80,000 clones, roughly nine tenths seen only once; the top ten take 31%. The germline V gene encodes CDR1 SGHTA and CDR2 FQGTGA. The CDR3 consists of 16 residues. V dropped 5 bases and J dropped 0 bases, with 11 bases sitting between them. The source was peripheral blood, collected on day 0 of AZD1222 vaccination. The chain uses TRBV7-3 and TRBJ2-6; the D gene is possibly TRBD2 (5 bases). The TCR sequence derives from an adult in good health. As DNA, the CDR3 is TGTGCCAGCAGCCCTAGCAGTAACTCTGGGGCCAACGTCCTGACTTTC. This translates into CASSPSSNSGANVLTF.